These 21 T cell receptor beta chains came from one sample sequenced in a study of blood T cell repertoires in COVID-19. This table comes from immunoSEQ multiplex PCR, and its TCRdb copy is limited to in-frame clones, with some not included. The repertoire has about 250,000 clones, around 90% of them found once; the top ten carry 2.5% to 3%. Sequencing was done on a sample of PBMCs or T cells enriched from blood (not recorded which). The receptors were sampled from a woman aged 25 to 39 with acute COVID-19.

The chain carries TRBV27 and TRBJ1-2; 8 bases are shared with TRBD1. Germline V gives CDR1 MNHEY, CDR2 SMNVEV (reference sequence). This CDR3 region has 15 residues. Trimming cost V 1 base and J 2 bases; bases outside gene matches: 3. The CDR3 region is CASSLYRTGNYGYTF. CDR3 bases: TGTGCCAGCAGTTTATACAGGACAGGGAACTATGGCTACACCTTC.

This chain links TRBV2 with TRBJ1-5; D is possibly TRBD1 (5 bases). V lost 5 bases, J lost 10 bases, and 12 bases lay in between. This CDR3 spans 12 amino acids. Germline V gives CDR1 SNHLY, CDR2 FYNNEI. Here the CDR3 reads CASSRGPIPQHF. CDR3 bases: TGTGCCAGCAGTAGGGGCCCAATCCCCCAGCATTTT.

This chain connects TRBV19 to TRBJ2-3; TRBD2 matches at 13 bases. V lost 5 bases, J lost 3 bases, and 8 bases stayed unmatched. This CDR3 contains 17 residues. The germline V gene has CDR1 LNHDA and CDR2 SQIVND (reference sequence). CDR3: CASSLGLAGSPTDTQYF. The CDR3 DNA sequence: TGTGCCAGTAGTCTGGGACTAGCGGGGAGCCCGACAGATACGCAGTATTTT.

The chain is built from TRBV4-1 and TRBJ1-5; D gene uncertain. CDR1 and CDR2 (germline): MGHRA, YSYEKL. V lost 4 bases, J lost 2 bases, and 9 bases lay in between. This CDR3 is built from 14 residues. CDR3 nucleotide sequence: TGCGCCAGCAGCCTAAGAGTTGGCAATCAGCCCCAGCATTTT. It specifies CASSLRVGNQPQHF.

This chain links TRBV10-3 with TRBJ2-1, with TRBD1 matching 7 bases. The CDR3 is 12 residues long. J gave up 5 bases and V 7 bases, and 2 bases lay outside the gene matches. Germline CDR1 ENHRY, CDR2 SYGVKD. This CDR3 reads CAINQGDNEQFF. The DNA for the CDR3 is TGTGCCATCAACCAGGGGGACAATGAGCAGTTCTTC.

The V gene is TRBV4-2, the J gene TRBJ2-5; 10 nucleotides align to TRBD2. V lost 4 bases and J lost 1; bases outside the gene matches: 12. Germline V gene sequence: CDR1 LGHNA, CDR2 YNFKEQ. This CDR3 region has 18 residues. The CDR3 region is CASSRRVTSGAIQETQYF. CDR3 DNA: TGTGCCAGCAGCCGTAGGGTAACTAGCGGGGCGATCCAAGAGACCCAGTACTTC.

This sequence joins TRBV5-1 and TRBJ1-3; no reliable D call. The germline V gene encodes CDR1 SGHRS and CDR2 YFSETQ. The CDR3 consists of 15 residues. The V end was cut by 5 bases, the J end by 0 bases, with 12 bases between. The CDR3 region is CASRVTESSGNTIYF. The CDR3 DNA reads as TGCGCCAGCAGGGTTACCGAGAGCTCTGGAAACACCATATATTTT.

The V call is TRBV29-1, the J call TRBJ1-4, with a tentative D call TRBD1 (5 bases). Germline V gene sequence: CDR1 SQVTM, CDR2 ANQGSEA. This CDR3 is built from 12 residues. V lost 6 bases to trimming and J lost 8 bases, with 13 bases between them. The DNA of the CDR3 is TGCAGCGTCGGGGGTGTCGGGGAAAAACTGTTTTTT. Its protein is CSVGGVGEKLFF.

This rearrangement joins TRBV6-6 to TRBJ2-4; weak D call: TRBD2 (6 bases). The length of the CDR3 is 15 residues. Trimming took off 0 bases at V and 2 bases at J, with 8 bases between the two ends. Germline V CDR1 and CDR2: MNHNY, SVGAGI (reference sequence). The DNA of the CDR3 is TGTGCCAGCAGTTACTCCGGGACTTCCAAAAACATTCAGTACTTC. This gives the protein CASSYSGTSKNIQYF.

The chain links TRBV19 to TRBJ1-2; D remains unclear. V was pared by 7 bases and J by 8 bases, with 23 bases between. The CDR3 has 15 amino acids. From germline, CDR1 is LNHDA and CDR2 SQIVND (reference sequence). CDR3 loop: CASTSFERESSGYTF. CDR3 nucleotides: TGTGCCAGTACCTCTTTTGAAAGGGAGTCGTCCGGCTACACCTTC.

The V call is TRBV5-1, the J call TRBJ1-6; no reliable D call. V lost 3 bases and J lost 7, with 14 bases in between. Germline CDR1 and CDR2: SGHRS and YFSETQ. This CDR3 is built from 15 residues. The CDR3 DNA follows: TGCGCCAGCAGCTGGGTAGGCGAGGAGAATTCACCCCTCCACTTT. Protein product: CASSWVGEENSPLHF.

The chain combines TRBV11-2 with TRBJ2-7, with D perhaps matching TRBD2 (6 bases). Trimming removed 8 bases from V and 5 bases from J, with 19 bases in between. Per germline, CDR1 SGHAT and CDR2 FQNNGV. The CDR3 has 14 amino acids. CDR3 loop: CASRGLAKTNEQYF. The CDR3 DNA reads as TGTGCCAGCCGAGGTCTAGCGAAGACCAACGAGCAGTACTTC.

J is TRBJ1-2 and V is TRBV5-5; 11 bases agree with TRBD1. Losses at the gene ends were 3 bases for V and 2 bases for J; bases not matched to a gene: 6. The CDR3 runs to 16 residues. The germline V gene has CDR1 SGHKS and CDR2 YYEKEE (reference sequence). The CDR3 DNA reads as TGTGCCAGCAGCTCCCGGACAGGGGGCGAGAACTATGGCTACACCTTC. This codes for CASSSRTGGENYGYTF.

J is TRBJ1-1 and V is TRBV2; D gene ambiguous. The V end lost 2 bases, the J end lost 0 bases, and 10 bases lay between the germline ends. The CDR3 extends over 15 amino acids. The germline CDR1 and CDR2 sequences are SNHLY and FYNNEI. CDR3 coding DNA: TGTGCCAGCAGTGAACCCCCGCGATTGAACACTGAAGCTTTCTTT. Protein product: CASSEPPRLNTEAFF. The whole variable domain, remainder taken from reference TRBV2 and TRBJ1-1, is EPEVTQTPSHQVTQMGQEVILRCVPISNHLYFYWYRQILGQKVEFLVSFYNNEISEKSEIFDDQFSVERPDGSNFTLKIRSTKLEDSAMYFCASSEPPRLNTEAFFGQGTRLTVV.

The rearrangement joins TRBV5-4 to TRBJ2-7; TRBD1 aligns across 7 bases. Per germline, CDR1 SGHNT and CDR2 YYREEE (reference sequence). V was pared by 4 bases and J by 2 bases, with 6 bases of the junction left unmatched. CDR3 length: 14 amino acids. The CDR3 is CASSAGQDTYEQYF. Written as DNA, the CDR3 is TGTGCCAGCAGCGCCGGACAGGACACCTACGAGCAGTACTTC.

The J gene is TRBJ1-3, the V gene TRBV11-2, with D possibly being TRBD1 (6 bases). The germline V gene encodes CDR1 SGHAT and CDR2 FQNNGV. The V and J ends lost 5 bases and 0 bases respectively, with 14 bases between them. The CDR3 is 16 residues long. CDR3 protein: CASSPATGISGNTIYF. CDR3 in DNA: TGTGCCAGCAGCCCGGCAACAGGGATCTCTGGAAACACCATATATTTT.

The rearrangement joins TRBV6-5 to TRBJ2-1, with 7 bases fitting TRBD1. After removal of 4 bases from V and 8 bases from J, the junction contained 8 bases not matched to a gene. The CDR3 is 14 residues long. Germline loops: CDR1 MNHEY, CDR2 SVGAGI. The CDR3 is CASSLQGRTDEQFF. The CDR3 DNA sequence: TGTGCCAGCAGTTTACAGGGGCGGACTGATGAGCAGTTCTTC.

This clone has more than one count but fewer than ten. J is TRBJ1-6 and V is TRBV21-1; TRBD1 is the table's D call, not checked against the DNA. TRBV21-1 constitutes a pseudogene. The CDR3 totals 15 residues. For the CDR3, the DNA is TGTGCCACCACCTCTCAAAGACAGGCCAGTTCACCCCTCCACTTT. Translating it yields CATTSQRQASSPLHF.

This sequence joins TRBV29-1 and TRBJ2-1; 14 bases align to TRBD2. The CDR3 has 14 residues. The V gene end was trimmed by 8 bases and the J gene end by 8 bases; junction bases not matched to a gene: 8. Germline assignment: CDR1 SQVTM and CDR2 ANQGSEA. CDR3 nucleotide sequence: TGCAGCATGTTCGGGACTAGCGGGGGCGATGAGCAGTTCTTC. Amino acids: CSMFGTSGGDEQFF.

The chain combines TRBV10-2 with TRBJ1-3, with D tentatively TRBD1 (5 bases). Germline V gene data show CDR1 as WSHSY and CDR2 as SAAADI. V dropped 3 bases and J dropped 9 bases, with 24 bases sitting between them. This CDR3 spans 17 amino acids. DNA for the CDR3: TGCGCCAGCAGTGAAACCCCAACGGCGGGGGGAAAGGTCACCATATATTTT. Translating gives CASSETPTAGGKVTIYF.

V and J are TRBV12-3 or TRBV12-4 and TRBJ1-2; no firm D call. Trimming shortened V by 5 bases and J by 4 bases, and 5 bases separated the two germline ends. CDR3 length: 11 residues. CDR3 nucleotides: TGTGCCAGCAGTCGTTTCTATGGCTACACCTTC. The encoded protein is CASSRFYGYTF.